These 14 T cell receptor beta chains were all obtained from the same sample, sequenced in a study of T cells after yellow fever vaccination. From the 5' RACE reads, TCRdb called clonotypes with MiXCR, one entry per CDR3 protein. In the table there are a few hundred thousand distinct CDR3 sequences, less than 3.5% of which are singletons. The source was CD4+ T cells sorted from PBMCs, collected 10 days after the yellow fever booster vaccination. The receptor set was obtained from a man aged 18 to 30 who received the YFV17D yellow fever vaccine.

At least ten counts were recorded for this clonotype. The chain is built from TRBV6-5 and TRBJ2-3, with TRBD1 identical over 8 bases. V lost 2 bases, J lost 11 bases, and 9 bases stayed unmatched. CDR1 MNHEY and CDR2 SVGAGI come from the germline V gene. CDR3 length: 14 amino acids. CDR3 residues: CASSYIGQGYGQYF. Written as DNA, the CDR3 is TGTGCCAGCAGTTACATCGGACAGGGATATGGGCAGTATTTT.

This clonotype was seen only a few times. The chain recombines TRBV28 with TRBJ2-5; TRBD2 aligns across 11 bases. Unmatched junction bases numbered 4, after V lost 3 bases and J lost 7 bases. Germline CDR1 is MDHEN and CDR2 is SYDVKM. The CDR3 is 14 amino acids. CDR3 sequence (DNA): TGTGCCAGCAGTTTGTTCCTAGCGGGAGGGACCCAGTACTTC. It encodes CASSLFLAGGTQYF.

This clonotype has at least ten counts. The chain uses TRBV9 and TRBJ2-7; D gene uncertain. The CDR3 loop spans 12 amino acids. The germline V and J ends were trimmed by 0 bases and 6 bases, with 7 bases remaining between them. CDR1 is SGDLS and CDR2 is YYNGEE in the germline V gene. The CDR3 DNA is TGTGCCAGCAGCGTAGCTTTGGGCGAGCAGTACTTC. Translating gives CASSVALGEQYF.

This clonotype was seen many times. This chain links TRBV7-2 with TRBJ2-1; 15 positions agree with TRBD2. The CDR3 consists of 16 residues. Germline V gene lookup returns CDR1 SGHTA and CDR2 FQGNSA. Trimming removed 4 bases from V and 8 bases from J; junction bases left unmatched: 6. CDR3 in DNA: TGTGCCAGCAGCTCTGGACTAGCGGGGGGGGTTGATGAGCAGTTCTTC. Translated, it gives CASSSGLAGGVDEQFF.

This clonotype has at least ten counts. This rearrangement joins TRBV6-6 to TRBJ2-2; 10 bases align to TRBD1. Germline values: CDR1 MNHNY, CDR2 SVGAGI (reference sequence). J gave up 6 bases and V 8 bases, and 12 bases lay outside the gene matches. The CDR3 covers 16 residues. Here the CDR3 DNA reads TGTGCCAGCGCCCCACCGGGACAGGGGAAAGCCGGGGAGCTGTTTTTT. This encodes CASAPPGQGKAGELFF.

The sample holds many counts of this clonotype. The genes are TRBV20-1 and TRBJ2-2; no clear D gene. The CDR3 contains 14 residues. Per the germline V gene, CDR1 is DFQATT and CDR2 is SNEGSKA (reference sequence). V was pared by 0 bases and J by 6 bases, with 11 bases between. CDR3 sequence (DNA): TGCAGTGCTAGAGATCCCCGTGGCCCCGGGGAGCTGTTTTTT. Its protein is CSARDPRGPGELFF.

This clonotype was observed many times. J is TRBJ2-6 and V is TRBV30, with no clear D. With 0 bases removed from V and 4 bases from J, the gap between germline ends came to 4 bases. Germline V gene sequence: CDR1 GTSNPN, CDR2 SVGIG (reference sequence). The CDR3 runs 13 residues. The CDR3 loop is CAWSVGGANVLTF. In DNA, the CDR3 is TGTGCCTGGAGTGTAGGCGGGGCCAACGTCCTGACTTTC.

This clonotype came up many times. The J gene is TRBJ2-7, the V gene TRBV20-1; no reliable D call. Looked up from germline, CDR1 is DFQATT and CDR2 is SNEGSKA (reference sequence). The CDR3 covers 13 residues. Between the trimmed V and J ends, which lost 1 base and 0 bases, there was a span of 7 bases. The CDR3: CSARVDASYEQYF. The CDR3 region has the DNA TGCAGTGCTAGAGTGGACGCCTCCTACGAGCAGTACTTC.

This clonotype turned up a few times. V is TRBV5-6 and J is TRBJ2-1, with D tentatively TRBD1 or TRBD2 (6 bases each). Germline V gene data show CDR1 as SGHDT and CDR2 as YYEEEE. Trimming stripped 0 bases from V and 6 bases from J, with 22 bases between. This CDR3 has 18 amino acids. In nucleotides, the CDR3 is TGTGCCAGCAGCTTGGCAGGGGACTCGAGGTACGCCTTCAATGAGCAGTTCTTC. Its protein is CASSLAGDSRYAFNEQFF.

In its sample, this clonotype was seen a few times. CDR3 protein: CAWSPGTGSQPQHF. The CDR3 nucleotides are TGTGCCTGGAGTCCAGGGACAGGGTCTCAGCCCCAGCATTTT. The chain employs TRBV30 and TRBJ1-5, with 9 bases aligning to TRBD1. The CDR3 has 14 amino acids. Germline trimming cut 2 bases from V and 6 bases from J; bases unmatched to any gene: 5. CDR1 is GTSNPN, CDR2 SVGIG, per germline (reference sequence).

The V and J genes are TRBV12-3 or TRBV12-4 and TRBJ2-5, with D tentatively TRBD2 (5 bases). The CDR3 has 13 residues. V was trimmed by 3 bases and J by 7 bases, leaving 12 bases between them. The CDR3 region has the DNA TGTGCCAGCAGTTTCCCCGGGATCAGGACCCAGTACTTC. Protein: CASSFPGIRTQYF.

This clonotype was seen at least ten times. V usage is TRBV20-1 and J usage is TRBJ2-1; D not certain. Germline V gives CDR1 DFQATT, CDR2 SNEGSKA (reference sequence). The CDR3 has 13 amino acids. The germline V and J ends were trimmed by 6 bases and 7 bases, with 16 bases remaining between them. The CDR3 sequence: CSALSRPFNEQFF. The CDR3 coding sequence is TGCAGTGCCCTGAGCCGCCCCTTTAATGAGCAGTTCTTC.

The CDR3, as DNA: TGTGCCAGCAGCCCCCAGAGTACCGAAGAGCTGTTTTTT. Its protein is CASSPQSTEELFF. The V call is TRBV7-9, the J call TRBJ2-2, with D uncertain. Trimming took 5 bases from V and 11 from J, leaving 15 bases between them. The CDR3 contains 13 residues. CDR1 and CDR2 from the germline V gene are SEHNR and FQNEAQ (reference sequence).

Of note for this clonotype: A read error may produce the germline difference seen at one junction end. The chain has TRBV12-3 or TRBV12-4 and TRBJ2-3; D is undetermined. CDR3 length equals 14 residues. In DNA, the CDR3 is TGTGCCTGCAGTTTATTTGGGATTGTAGATACGCAGTATTTT. Translation: CACSLFGIVDTQYF.